The 6 T cell receptor beta chains given below trace back to one sample, sequenced in a study of CD8 T cells in ankylosing spondylitis. The study, taken as a whole, reports: In ankylosing spondylitis blood, a motif of seven to nine highly homologous TCR beta variants appeared characteristic.

Their specific antigens are unknown. TCRdb analysed the 5' RACE reads with MiXCR anew, one entry per CDR3 protein. The table records just under 550,000 distinct CDR3 sequences, about 13% of them present only once. Sequencing was performed on blood, either unsorted or a sorted T cell fraction (not recorded which). All receptors come from a male donor with ankylosing spondylitis.

There are a few counts of this clonotype. This chain joins TRBV6-2 or TRBV6-3 and TRBJ2-2; 7 nucleotides line up with TRBD2. Germline V gene data show CDR1 as MNHEY and CDR2 as SVGEGT. V was clipped by 10 bases and J by 4 bases; unmatched bases: 9. The CDR3 consists of 14 residues. CDR3 nucleotide sequence: TGTGCCACCCGTGGGCTAGCGGTCACCGGGGAGCTGTTTTTT. Its translation: CATRGLAVTGELFF.

This clonotype was counted between two and nine times. This chain links TRBV7-2 with TRBJ2-2; no firm D call. The germline gives CDR1 SGHTA, CDR2 FQGNSA. The CDR3 has 15 amino acids. V was pared by 4 bases and J by 2 bases, with 11 bases between. The CDR3 bases are TGTGCCAGCAGCTACATGGCCGTCAACACCGGGGAGCTGTTTTTT. The encoded protein is CASSYMAVNTGELFF. The full variable domain, completed using reference TRBV7-2 and TRBJ2-2, is GAGVSQSPSNKVTEKGKDVELRCDPISGHTALYWYRQSLGQGLEFLIYFQGNSAPDKSGLPSDRFSAERTGGSVSTLTIQRTQQEDSAVYLCASSYMAVNTGELFFGEGSRLTVL.

This clonotype was picked up a small number of times. V usage is TRBV7-2 and J usage is TRBJ2-1; D could derive from TRBD1 or TRBD2 (5 bases each). The CDR3 covers 15 residues. Germline CDR1 reads SGHTA; CDR2 reads FQGNSA. V was clipped by 4 bases and J by 4 bases, with 14 bases between them. The CDR3 bases are TGTGCCAGCAGCTCTGACAGCGGAAAATACAATGAGCAGTTCTTC. Translated: CASSSDSGKYNEQFF.

The chain employs TRBV4-1 and TRBJ2-3; TRBD2 agrees at 7 bases. After removal of 0 bases from V and 2 bases from J, the junction contained 11 bases not matched to a gene. The CDR3 is 18 residues long. The germline CDR1 and CDR2 sequences are MGHRA and YSYEKL. CDR3 DNA sequence: TGCGCCAGCAGCCAAGACCAAGCCGGGGGGATAGACACAGATACGCAGTATTTT. Translation gives CASSQDQAGGIDTDTQYF.

This clonotype was found many times. The chain carries TRBV6-1 and TRBJ2-7; unclear D gene. Trimming removed 6 bases at V and 2 bases at J, with 11 bases between. Per the germline V gene, CDR1 is MNHNS and CDR2 is SASEGT. The length of the CDR3 is 13 residues. CDR3 in amino acids: CASSPAGAYEQYV. The CDR3 DNA sequence: TGTGCCAGCAGCCCGGCAGGAGCCTACGAGCAGTACGTC.

The chain uses TRBV5-1 and TRBJ2-3; D call uncertain. The V end lost 0 bases, the J end lost 1 base, and 9 bases lay between the germline ends. The germline V gene encodes CDR1 SGHRS and CDR2 YFSETQ. The CDR3 totals 15 residues. CDR3 loop: CASSLAEWGTDTQYF. As DNA, the CDR3 is TGCGCCAGCAGCTTGGCAGAGTGGGGCACAGATACGCAGTATTTT.